The T cell receptor (beta chain) under discussion was sequenced for a study of T cells in women clearing cervical HPV infection. Study-wide results and limits: Timing of associations relative to infection is unclear; T-cell subsets were not isolated.

Comments on this clone: Its antigen is currently unknown. The DNA ends 3 residues before the CDR3 does, and the rest of the CDR3 is filled in from the germline J gene.

The CDR3 sequence is 15 residues long. V was pared by 3 bases and J by 3 bases, with 15 bases between. The germline CDR1 and CDR2 sequences are SGHTA and FQGNSA. TCR beta CDR3 amplified by multiplex PCR from about 1,100 ng genomic DNA. Some clones are missing from TCRdb's copy, which holds only in-frame ones; the method was immunoSEQ multiplex PCR. This listing includes around 23,000 clones. Sequencing was done on a sample of blood buffy coat. The chain has TRBV7-2 and TRBJ2-7, with a possible D match to TRBD1 (6 bases). The sequence derives from a woman aged 18-69 years with a cervical HPV16 infection that either progressed to CIN3+ or cleared (not recorded which). CDR3 bases read: TGTGCCAGCAGCTTCTCGGACAGCCCCCACTACGAG. Translating gives CASSFSDSPHYE. The complete CDR3 protein is CASSFSDSPHYEQYF.